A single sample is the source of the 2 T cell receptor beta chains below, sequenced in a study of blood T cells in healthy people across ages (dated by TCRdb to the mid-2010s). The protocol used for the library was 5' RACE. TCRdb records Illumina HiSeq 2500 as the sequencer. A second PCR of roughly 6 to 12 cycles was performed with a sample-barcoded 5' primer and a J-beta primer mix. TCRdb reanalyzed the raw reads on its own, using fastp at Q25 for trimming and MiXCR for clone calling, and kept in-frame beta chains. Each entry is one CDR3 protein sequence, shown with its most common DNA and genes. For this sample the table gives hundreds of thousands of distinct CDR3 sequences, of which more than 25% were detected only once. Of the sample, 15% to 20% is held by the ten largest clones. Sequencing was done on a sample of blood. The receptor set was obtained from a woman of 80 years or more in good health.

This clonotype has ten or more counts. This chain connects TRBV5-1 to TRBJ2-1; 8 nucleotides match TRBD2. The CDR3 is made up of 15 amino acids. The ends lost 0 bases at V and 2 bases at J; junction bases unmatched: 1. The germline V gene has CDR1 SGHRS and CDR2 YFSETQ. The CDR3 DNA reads TGCGCCAGCAGCTTGGGCGGGGGGACCTACAATGAGCAGTTCTTC. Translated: CASSLGGGTYNEQFF.

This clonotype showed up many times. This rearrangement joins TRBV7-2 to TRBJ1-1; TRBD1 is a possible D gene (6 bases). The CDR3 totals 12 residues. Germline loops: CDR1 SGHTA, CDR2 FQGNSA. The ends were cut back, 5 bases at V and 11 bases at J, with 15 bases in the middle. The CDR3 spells CASSQEQGRAFF. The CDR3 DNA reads TGTGCCAGCAGCCAGGAACAGGGAAGGGCTTTCTTT.